Each of the 10 T cell receptor beta chains below was sequenced from the same sample in a study of cytomegalovirus exposure and HLA in healthy donors. Primers: 60 Vbeta forward and 13 Jbeta reverse. Data came from immunoSEQ multiplex PCR; TCRdb stores just in-frame clones and leaves some out. Found here are about 170,000 clones, 76% of them singletons; the top ten hold less than 1%. Sequencing used PBMCs. The receptor set was obtained from a female donor in good health and CMV-seronegative.

The rearrangement joins TRBV5-1 to TRBJ2-3; 7 bases align to TRBD1. Germline V gene sequence: CDR1 SGHRS, CDR2 YFSETQ. The junction had 3 bases not matched to a gene; V was cut back by 0 bases and J by 2 bases. The CDR3 length is 15 residues. The CDR3 bases are TGCGCCAGCAGCTTGGTGGGACAGCACACAGATACGCAGTATTTT. Protein sequence: CASSLVGQHTDTQYF.

In nucleotides, the CDR3 is TGTGCCAGCGGGACCGGGACAGGGGTGCCCCAGCATTTT. Translated: CASGTGTGVPQHF. The V and J genes are TRBV25-1 and TRBJ1-5; 10 bases line up with TRBD1. The V gene's germline CDR1 is MGHDK and CDR2 SYGVNS. Trimming removed 8 bases from V and 9 bases from J; junction bases left unmatched: 7. This CDR3 has 13 residues.

The chain has TRBV2 and TRBJ2-7, with TRBD1 matching 9 bases. V lost 3 bases, J lost 6 bases, and 6 bases stayed unmatched. CDR1 and CDR2 from the germline V gene are SNHLY and FYNNEI. The CDR3 loop spans 14 amino acids. The CDR3 region has the DNA TGTGCCAGCAGTGACCGGACAGGGGATAGCGAGCAGTACTTC. Protein sequence: CASSDRTGDSEQYF.

This chain joins TRBV27 and TRBJ1-6; D is undetermined. Germline CDR1 is MNHEY and CDR2 is SMNVEV (reference sequence). The CDR3 runs 13 residues. Trimming cost V 4 bases and J 7 bases, with 8 bases left between them. The DNA for the CDR3 is TGTGCCAGCAGTTCTTCAGTGAATTCACCCCTCCACTTT. It translates to CASSSSVNSPLHF.

The V gene is TRBV27, the J gene TRBJ2-5; a possible D gene is TRBD1 (6 bases). V lost 2 bases to trimming and J lost 4 bases, with 14 bases between them. CDR1 MNHEY and CDR2 SMNVEV come from the germline V gene (reference sequence). The CDR3 totals 15 residues. CDR3 DNA sequence: TGTGCCAGCAGTTTACGGGCAGGGGTCCGAGAGACCCAGTACTTC. Encoded protein: CASSLRAGVRETQYF.

The chain uses TRBV10-3 and TRBJ1-6; the match to TRBD1 covers 10 bases. Germline CDR1 is ENHRY and CDR2 is SYGVKD. V dropped 6 bases and J dropped 9; count of bases not matched to a gene: 8. The CDR3 totals 15 residues. The CDR3 bases are TGTGCCATCAGCACGGGACAGGGGACATTTTCACCCCTCCACTTT. The encoded protein is CAISTGQGTFSPLHF.

J is TRBJ2-7 and V is TRBV4-2; perhaps TRBD2 as D (5 bases). Per germline, CDR1 LGHNA and CDR2 YNFKEQ. Trimming took off 1 base at V and 7 bases at J, with 11 bases between the two ends. The CDR3 has 13 amino acids. For the CDR3, the DNA is TGTGCCAGCAGCCAAGGTGTCGGGGTGGAGCAGTACTTC. Translated, it gives CASSQGVGVEQYF.

The chain links TRBV6-1 to TRBJ2-7; a possible D gene is TRBD1 (5 bases). Between the trimmed V and J ends, which lost 2 bases and 7 bases, there was a span of 12 bases. Germline CDR1 MNHNS, CDR2 SASEGT. This CDR3 has 13 residues. This CDR3 reads CASSEQGLTEQYF. In DNA form, the CDR3 reads TGTGCCAGCAGTGAACAGGGATTAACGGAGCAGTACTTC.

V is TRBV28 and J is TRBJ1-5; 10 bases fit TRBD1. CDR1 is MDHEN, CDR2 SYDVKM, per germline. The V gene end was trimmed by 8 bases and the J gene end by 0 bases; junction bases not matched to a gene: 10. This CDR3 is built from 17 residues. CDR3 amino acids: CASRTGTGANSNQPQHF. The CDR3 DNA sequence: TGTGCCAGCCGCACCGGGACAGGGGCAAATAGCAATCAGCCCCAGCATTTT.

CDR3 DNA sequence: TGTGCCAGCAGTCGACAGGGGGCACTAAATTCACCCCTCCACTTT. Protein product: CASSRQGALNSPLHF. The chain carries TRBV27 and TRBJ1-6, with 10 bases matching TRBD1. This CDR3 region has 15 residues. The J segment lost 7 bases and the V segment lost 5 bases, leaving 5 bases of the junction unmatched. CDR1 and CDR2 from the germline V gene are MNHEY and SMNVEV (reference sequence).